The clone carrying this T cell receptor beta chain was counted a few times. The antigen is undetermined. The data were taken from a study of beta chain features in type 1 diabetes. Every bit of the isolated RNA underwent reverse transcription, so sequencing read expressed TCRB transcripts. Libraries were prepared by immunoSEQ multiplex PCR; TCRdb keeps only in-frame clonotypes and omits some of them. This repertoire shows approximately 130,000 clones, 15% to 20% found once; its top ten account for roughly 2.6%. The study's findings and limits: Shortening of TCRB CDR3s, moderate but significant, appeared in all four CD4+ subsets of Type 1 diabetes patients.

The sequencing sample was made of central memory CD4+ T cells from blood. This TCR was recovered from a man aged 18-30 years with type 1 diabetes.

DNA of the CDR3: TGCGCCAGCAGTCACTTCAACTTTCTAGCTCCGGCGGATACGCAGTATTTT. This sequence encodes CASSHFNFLAPADTQYF. V gene TRBV23-1 combines with J gene TRBJ2-3; possibly TRBD2 for D (5 bases). TRBV23-1 is an ORF, and what it does is uncertain. Trimming removed 3 bases from V and 6 bases from J, with 22 bases in between. The CDR3 has 17 residues.